The clone carrying this TCR beta chain was observed at least ten times. What it binds is unknown. The observed sequence ends 3 residues before the CDR3 terminus, with the missing tail filled in from the germline J gene. This entry is derived from a study of T cell clonality in common variable immunodeficiency. The study, taken as a whole, reports: Authors noted CVID clonality's cause needs subpopulation repertoire sequencing. Shared TCRbeta clones were fewer between CVID subjects than controls. CVID subjects showed higher TCRbeta clonality than healthy controls.

Sequencing input was equivalent genomic DNA from CVID and controls. Method: immunoSEQ multiplex PCR; TCRdb's copy keeps in-frame clones and lacks some. Recorded here are 40,000 to 45,000 clones, with no singletons, and the ten leading clones hold about 0.67%. Germline assignment: CDR1 MNHEY and CDR2 SMNVEV (reference sequence). Trimming cost V 2 bases and J 0 bases, with 7 bases left between them. The length of the CDR3 is 14 residues. This chain connects TRBV27 to TRBJ1-1, with a weak D call TRBD1 (5 bases). The sample taken for sequencing was peripheral blood mononuclear cells. The clonotype comes from a person between 18 and 69 years old in good health. The CDR3 sequence is CASSLTGLNTEAFF. Incomplete CDR3 DNA: TGTGCCAGCAGTTTAACAGGTCTGAACACTGAA.